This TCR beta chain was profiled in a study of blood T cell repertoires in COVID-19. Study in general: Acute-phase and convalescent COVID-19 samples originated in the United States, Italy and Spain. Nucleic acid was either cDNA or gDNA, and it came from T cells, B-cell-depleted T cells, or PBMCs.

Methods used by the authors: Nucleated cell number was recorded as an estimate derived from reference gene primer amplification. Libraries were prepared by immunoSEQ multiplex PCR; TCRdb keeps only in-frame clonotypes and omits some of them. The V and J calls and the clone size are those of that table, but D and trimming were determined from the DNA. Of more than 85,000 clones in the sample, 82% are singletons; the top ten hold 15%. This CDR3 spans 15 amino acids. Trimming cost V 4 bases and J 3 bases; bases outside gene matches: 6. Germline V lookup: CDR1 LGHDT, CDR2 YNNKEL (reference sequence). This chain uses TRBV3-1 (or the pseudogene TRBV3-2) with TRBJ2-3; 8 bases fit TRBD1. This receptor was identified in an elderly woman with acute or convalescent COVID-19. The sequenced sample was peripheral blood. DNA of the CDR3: TGTGCCAGCAGCCCCTTCAGGGGGCTGACAGATACGCAGTATTTT. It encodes CASSPFRGLTDTQYF.